The 28 T cell receptor beta chains below come from one sample, sequenced in a study of Ad26.COV2.S vaccination and SARS-CoV-2 variants. As to treatment: 19 received Ad26.COV2.S at low or high dose, single or two shots; 5 received placebo; per-sample allocation not given. Samples analyzed were those drawn on day 63 after the first vaccine or placebo injection. TCRdb's table, derived via immunoSEQ multiplex PCR, lists solely in-frame clones and lacks some. The top ten clones hold around 5% of a sample with some 330,000 clones, under 90% of them seen once. The sample consisted of peripheral blood, taken in a trial of Ad26.COV2.S vaccine versus placebo. The receptors originated from a person aged 18-65 years who received the Ad26.COV2.S COVID-19 vaccine or a placebo.

This chain links TRBV28 with TRBJ1-2; D might be TRBD1 (5 bases). V was cut by 6 bases and J by 8 bases, with 25 bases left in between. Germline V gene lookup returns CDR1 MDHEN and CDR2 SYDVKM. The CDR3 totals 16 residues. CDR3 residues: CASSSPSSTDLRGYTF. DNA for the CDR3: TGTGCCAGCAGCTCCCCCTCCTCGACAGATTTGAGGGGCTACACCTTC.

The J gene is TRBJ1-2, the V gene TRBV4-2, with D uncertain. The germline gives CDR1 LGHNA, CDR2 YNFKEQ. The CDR3 runs to 13 residues. V was pared by 4 bases and J by 4 bases, with 10 bases between. The CDR3 protein is CASSPPQGYGYTF. For the CDR3, the DNA is TGTGCCAGCAGCCCTCCGCAAGGCTATGGCTACACCTTC.

In regard to this clone: Different DNA sequences within this sample yield the same CDR3. Here the CDR3 DNA reads TGTGCCAGCAGTTACTCGGGGGTAAACTATGGCTACACCTTC. Protein product: CASSYSGVNYGYTF. This chain links TRBV6-5 with TRBJ1-2, with D possibly matching TRBD1 (5 bases). Germline V gives CDR1 MNHEY, CDR2 SVGAGI. The CDR3 length is 14 residues. Trimming pared 0 bases from V and 2 bases from J, leaving 7 bases between.

This clone was recorded only once. V usage is TRBV28 and J usage is TRBJ1-4, with D possibly being TRBD1 (6 bases). Germline V gene sequence: CDR1 MDHEN, CDR2 SYDVKM. The CDR3 is 17 residues long. Trimming removed 5 bases from V and 6 bases from J, with 22 bases in between. The CDR3 is CASSNLFWTENHEKLFF. In DNA, the CDR3 is TGTGCCAGCAGTAACCTCTTCTGGACAGAGAACCATGAAAAACTGTTTTTT.

In nucleotides, the CDR3 is TGTGCCAGCAGCCAGGAGGGGGGCGGGGAGCTGTTTTTT. This gives the protein CASSQEGGGELFF. This rearrangement joins TRBV12-3 or TRBV12-4 to TRBJ2-2; possibly TRBD1 or TRBD2 for D (6 bases each). V lost 6 bases and J lost 7, with 12 bases in between. CDR3 length equals 13 residues.

This rearrangement joins TRBV14 to TRBJ2-3, with 7 bases fitting TRBD2. The CDR3 has 14 residues. CDR1 and CDR2 from the germline V gene are SGHDN and FVKESK. The junction had 2 bases not matched to a gene; V was cut back by 2 bases and J by 3 bases. This chain's CDR3 is CASSQLGGTDTQYF. The CDR3, as DNA: TGTGCCAGCAGCCAATTGGGGGGGACAGATACGCAGTATTTT.

This clone was found a few times. This chain connects TRBV6-5 to TRBJ1-4; tentative D call: TRBD1 (6 bases). Trimming left V 4 bases short and J 3 bases short, with 9 bases between. The CDR3 is 14 residues long. The V gene's germline CDR1 is MNHEY and CDR2 SVGAGI. CDR3: CASSSGGANEKLFF. CDR3 nucleotides: TGTGCCAGCAGTTCTGGGGGCGCTAATGAAAAACTGTTTTTT.

The chain links TRBV4-3 to TRBJ1-5; D is ambiguous. The germline gives CDR1 LGHNA, CDR2 YSLEER. V gave up 3 bases and J gave up 2 bases, with 8 bases separating them. The CDR3 totals 14 residues. The DNA of the CDR3 is TGCGCCAGCAGCCAGGTTTTAGGCAATCAGCCCCAGCATTTT. Translation: CASSQVLGNQPQHF.

The rearrangement links TRBV27 to TRBJ1-5; D unresolved. CDR1 and CDR2 from the germline V gene are MNHEY and SMNVEV (reference sequence). Trimming shortened V by 2 bases and J by 1 base, and 9 bases separated the two germline ends. This CDR3 contains 15 residues. CDR3 region: CASSLAWGSNQPQHF. The DNA for the CDR3 is TGTGCCAGCAGTTTAGCATGGGGAAGCAATCAGCCCCAGCATTTT.

The V call is TRBV12-3 or TRBV12-4, the J call TRBJ1-1; D call uncertain. V was shortened by 1 base and J by 11 bases, with 8 bases between the two germline ends. The CDR3 runs 11 residues. CDR3 sequence (DNA): TGTGCCAGCAGTTTAGGTTTCAAGGCTTTCTTT. It is translated as CASSLGFKAFF.

This rearrangement joins TRBV12-5 to TRBJ2-1; 10 bases align to TRBD1. The germline CDR1 and CDR2 sequences are LGHNT and FRNRAP. This CDR3 has 15 amino acids. Trimming cost V 6 bases and J 1 base; bases outside gene matches: 3. Here the CDR3 reads CASGPGQGSYNEQFF. The CDR3, as DNA: TGTGCTAGTGGGCCGGGACAGGGGTCCTACAATGAGCAGTTCTTC.

This chain uses TRBV4-1 with TRBJ1-1, with TRBD1 matching 9 bases. The germline V gene encodes CDR1 MGHRA and CDR2 YSYEKL. This CDR3 comprises 15 residues. Unmatched junction bases numbered 9, after V lost 5 bases and J lost 5 bases. The CDR3 region is CASSYTGQGRTEAFF. Written as DNA, the CDR3 is TGCGCCAGCAGCTATACGGGACAGGGAAGGACTGAAGCTTTCTTT.

This clone was found a few times. DNA of the CDR3: TGTGCCAGCAGCTTAGACGTAACTAGCCCATACAATGAGCAGTTCTTC. Protein product: CASSLDVTSPYNEQFF. The gene calls are TRBV7-9 and TRBJ2-1; possible D gene TRBD2, 6 bases. V was clipped by 1 base and J by 4 bases, with 14 bases between them. The CDR3 length is 16 residues. CDR1 is SEHNR and CDR2 is FQNEAQ in the germline V gene (reference sequence).

As DNA, the CDR3 is TGTGCCAGCAGCTCCACCTCAACTAATGAAAAACTGTTTTTT. Translated, it gives CASSSTSTNEKLFF. The rearrangement uses TRBV7-6 and TRBJ1-4; D is unclear. This CDR3 comprises 14 residues. Germline V CDR1 and CDR2: SGHVS, FNYEAQ. V gave up 4 bases and J gave up 0 bases, with 6 bases separating them.

This clone was detected once. The chain couples TRBV10-3 to TRBJ1-2; unclear D gene. The germline gives CDR1 ENHRY, CDR2 SYGVKD. V shed 10 bases and J shed 2 bases, with 8 bases lying between them. The CDR3 totals 11 residues. The CDR3, as DNA: TGTGCCAGCGGAACGAACTATGGCTACACCTTC. Translated: CASGTNYGYTF.

This chain connects TRBV2 to TRBJ2-1, with no clear D. This CDR3 has 14 amino acids. The V end was cut by 7 bases, the J end by 0 bases, with 10 bases between. The V gene's germline CDR1 is SNHLY and CDR2 FYNNEI. The CDR3 region is CASNELSSYNEQFF. As DNA, the CDR3 is TGTGCCAGCAACGAGCTCAGCTCCTACAATGAGCAGTTCTTC. The entire variable domain, with the rest obtained from reference TRBV2 and TRBJ2-1, is as follows: EPEVTQTPSHQVTQMGQEVILRCVPISNHLYFYWYRQILGQKVEFLVSFYNNEISEKSEIFDDQFSVERPDGSNFTLKIRSTKLEDSAMYFCASNELSSYNEQFFGPGTRLTVL.

The genes are TRBV6-2 or TRBV6-3 and TRBJ1-5, with 7 nucleotides matching TRBD1. The CDR3 totals 14 residues. V shed 2 bases, J shed 9 bases, and the junction held 7 bases outside the gene matches. CDR1 and CDR2 (germline): MNHEY, SVGEGT. DNA of the CDR3: TGTGCCAGCAGTTACACAGGGGAGGAGCGGCCCCAGCATTTT. Its translation: CASSYTGEERPQHF.

The CDR3 nucleotides read TGTGCCACTAGGACGGGACCCTCTGGAAACACCATATATTTT. It is translated as CATRTGPSGNTIYF. The chain carries TRBV7-2 and TRBJ1-3; D might be TRBD1 (5 bases). The CDR3 contains 14 residues. Trimming pared 10 bases from V and 0 bases from J, leaving 13 bases between. Germline-derived CDR1 and CDR2 are SGHTA and FQGNSA.

This clone has only one observation. The chain carries TRBV5-6 and TRBJ1-1; 7 bases agree with TRBD1. The germline V gene has CDR1 SGHDT and CDR2 YYEEEE. The CDR3 contains 14 residues. Trimming at V came to 3 bases and at J to 0 bases, leaving 2 bases not matched to a gene. The CDR3 loop is CASSWDRLNTEAFF. The CDR3 coding sequence is TGTGCCAGCAGCTGGGACAGACTGAACACTGAAGCTTTCTTT.

V usage is TRBV7-2 and J usage is TRBJ2-3; D remains unclear. Per germline, CDR1 SGHTA and CDR2 FQGNSA. CDR3 length: 18 amino acids. V lost 1 base and J lost 0, with 17 bases in between. The CDR3 DNA reads TGTGCCAGCAGCTTAGTAGATAACCTCTATCCTAGCACAGATACGCAGTATTTT. Its protein product is CASSLVDNLYPSTDTQYF.

The CDR3: CASSPGTVSYEQYF. CDR3 DNA: TGTGCCAGCAGTCCCGGGACAGTCTCCTACGAGCAGTACTTC. The chain carries TRBV6-5 and TRBJ2-7; TRBD1 agrees at 7 bases. This CDR3 comprises 14 residues. V was clipped by 5 bases and J by 0 bases; unmatched bases: 4. Looked up from germline, CDR1 is MNHEY and CDR2 is SVGAGI.

The rearrangement joins TRBV27 to TRBJ2-7; D is undetermined. This CDR3 has 14 residues. Germline lookup yields CDR1 MNHEY and CDR2 SMNVEV (reference sequence). V lost 8 bases to trimming and J lost 0 bases, with 14 bases between them. CDR3 sequence: CASQEITSSYEQYF. In DNA form, the CDR3 reads TGTGCCAGCCAGGAAATAACCAGCTCCTACGAGCAGTACTTC.

The rearrangement joins TRBV11-2 to TRBJ1-2; D is perhaps TRBD1 (5 bases). Looked up from germline, CDR1 is SGHAT and CDR2 is FQNNGV. The CDR3 runs to 14 residues. The V and J ends lost 5 bases and 7 bases respectively, with 17 bases between them. The chain's CDR3 is CASSPIQGARGYTF. The CDR3 coding sequence is TGTGCCAGCAGCCCCATTCAGGGAGCTCGTGGCTACACCTTC.

The chain employs TRBV4-3 and TRBJ2-5; the D call may be TRBD1 or TRBD2 (7 bases each). Germline V gene data show CDR1 as LGHNA and CDR2 as YSLEER. The V and J ends lost 4 bases and 4 bases respectively, with 25 bases between them. The CDR3 has 18 residues. The CDR3, as DNA: TGCGCCAGCAGCCCTGTGGGGGGAGGGGGCGCCGGTCCAGAGACCCAGTACTTC. As protein: CASSPVGGGGAGPETQYF.

The rearrangement links TRBV2 to TRBJ2-3; D possibly corresponds to TRBD2 (6 bases). The CDR3 contains 17 residues. Germline V lookup: CDR1 SNHLY, CDR2 FYNNEI. V lost 2 bases and J lost 0, with 15 bases in between. This chain's CDR3 is CASSETGLPTSTDTQYF. Written as DNA, the CDR3 is TGTGCCAGCAGTGAAACGGGACTCCCTACTAGCACAGATACGCAGTATTTT. Variable domain in full (rest from reference TRBV2 and TRBJ2-3): EPEVTQTPSHQVTQMGQEVILRCVPISNHLYFYWYRQILGQKVEFLVSFYNNEISEKSEIFDDQFSVERPDGSNFTLKIRSTKLEDSAMYFCASSETGLPTSTDTQYFGPGTRLTVL.

CDR3 nucleotide sequence: TGTGCCAGCAGCCCGGGGACTGAAGCTTTCTTT. The encoded protein is CASSPGTEAFF. This chain links TRBV11-2 with TRBJ1-1, with D unclear. V was clipped by 5 bases and J by 5 bases, with 6 bases between them. This CDR3 is built from 11 residues. In germline, CDR1 is SGHAT, CDR2 FQNNGV.

The chain has TRBV7-9 and TRBJ2-1; D is unclear. Deletions cut 2 bases from V and 12 bases from J, with 5 bases between. Germline V lookup: CDR1 SEHNR, CDR2 FQNEAQ (reference sequence). The CDR3 is made up of 10 amino acids. The CDR3 loop is CASSLKTQFF. The DNA for the CDR3 is TGTGCCAGCAGCTTAAAAACGCAGTTCTTC.

This clone was detected only once. V and J are TRBV6-5 and TRBJ2-6; D remains unclear. Germline V gene lookup returns CDR1 MNHEY and CDR2 SVGAGI. The length of the CDR3 is 15 residues. V lost 4 bases, J lost 4 bases, and 11 bases lay in between. CDR3 sequence reads: CASSSLFGGANVLTF. CDR3 coding DNA: TGTGCCAGCAGTTCCCTCTTTGGCGGGGCCAACGTCCTGACTTTC.